What follows is one TCR beta chain and its context. Using its own MiXCR run on the 5' RACE reads, TCRdb lists one record per CDR3 protein. The profile shows approximately 240,000 distinct CDR3 sequences, roughly 15% of them singletons. The source of the sample is a study of T-cell memory formation after mild COVID-19. This CDR3 has 13 amino acids. V lost 4 bases, J lost 5 bases, and 11 bases lay in between. The V gene's germline CDR1 is MDHEN and CDR2 SYDVKM. Sequencing input: PBMCs or a T cell subset sorted from them (not recorded which). This TCR derives from a man younger than 35 who had mild COVID-19 (a few samples of this study predate the infection). Cell type and time point are not known. The chain employs TRBV28 and TRBJ1-2; D is ambiguous. CDR3 DNA sequence: TGTGCCAGCAGTTCGCCATCGCGATATGGCTACACCTTC. It translates to CASSSPSRYGYTF.